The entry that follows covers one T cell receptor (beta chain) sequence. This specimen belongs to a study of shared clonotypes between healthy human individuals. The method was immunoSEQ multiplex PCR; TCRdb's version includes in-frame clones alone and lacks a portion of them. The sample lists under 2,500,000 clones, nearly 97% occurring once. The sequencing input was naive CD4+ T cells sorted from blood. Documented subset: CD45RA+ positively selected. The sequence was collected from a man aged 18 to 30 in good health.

CDR3 protein: CASSFGTSGNEQFF. The CDR3 DNA sequence: TGTGCCAGCAGTTTCGGGACTAGTGGCAATGAGCAGTTCTTC. This rearrangement joins TRBV6-6 to TRBJ2-1; 8 nucleotides align to TRBD2. The CDR3 is 14 amino acids. Germline V gives CDR1 MNHNY, CDR2 SVGAGI (reference sequence). Unmatched junction bases numbered 5, after V lost 4 bases and J lost 6 bases.